The next 2 T cell receptor beta chains were all read from a single sample in a study of blood T cell repertoires in COVID-19 (dated by TCRdb to about 2020). Library method: the immunoSEQ multiplex PCR assay. TCRdb stores this immuneACCESS table with in-frame sequences only. Part of the clones is absent; in the studies checked, under half of the shortfall reflects unresolved V genes, and no reason is known for the rest. The sample table contains 250,000 to 350,000 clones; only one count was recorded for approximately 90% of them. Of the sample, roughly 1.1% is held by the ten largest clones. Sequenced sample: PBMCs or T cells enriched from blood (not recorded which). These receptors originate from a woman aged 25-40 years who had recovered from COVID-19.

The chain joins TRBV7-8 to TRBJ2-3; 11 positions match TRBD1. V lost 3 bases to trimming and J lost 3 bases; unmatched junction nucleotides: 2. Per germline, CDR1 SGHVS and CDR2 FQNEAQ. This CDR3 region has 15 residues. The CDR3 loop is CASSFGTGGTDTQYF. Written as DNA, the CDR3 is TGTGCCAGCAGCTTCGGGACAGGGGGGACAGATACGCAGTATTTT.

This chain connects TRBV5-6 to TRBJ1-1; TRBD1 might be the D (5 bases). CDR1 is SGHDT, CDR2 YYEEEE, per germline. This CDR3 is built from 14 residues. Trimming stripped 4 bases from V and 3 bases from J, with 13 bases between. CDR3 bases: TGTGCCAGCAGCCCGGCGGGGCGCTACACTGAAGCTTTCTTT. Translated, it gives CASSPAGRYTEAFF.